These T cell receptor beta chains were read from a single sample in a study of PD-1 blockade in classical Hodgkin lymphoma. Profiling relied on immunoSEQ multiplex PCR, and the TCRdb table lists in-frame clones only, not all of them. The sample lists approximately 25,000 clones, 84% seen once, with around 1.8% in the top ten. The sequenced sample was CD4+ T cells from blood, obtained at baseline. The receptors shown here come from a human donor with classical Hodgkin lymphoma. Each CDR3 is given with its conserved first and last residue. D genes are given only for firm matches. The size of a clone is reported for some rows only, either as once, few or many, or as a class for expanded clones.

clone_size	d_call	v_call	j_call	cdr3_nt	cdr3_aa
NA	NA	TRBV5-1	TRBJ2-2	TGCGCCAGCAGCTTGGGGCTAGCAGTGGAGCTGTTTTTT	CASSLGLAVELFF
NA	NA	TRBV29-1	TRBJ1-1	TGCAGCGGTACGACCCTACAGGGAGGCACTGAAGCTTTCTTT	CSGTTLQGGTEAFF
NA	TRBD2	TRBV10-3	TRBJ2-5	TGTGCCACAACGGGGGGGTCGCATCAAGAGACCCAGTACTTC	CATTGGSHQETQYF
NA	TRBD2	TRBV9	TRBJ2-5	TGTGCCAGCAGCGTTAGCGGGGGGGCCCAAGAGACCCAGTACTTC	CASSVSGGAQETQYF
NA	NA	TRBV6-6	TRBJ1-1	TGTGCCAGCAGTGTTACGACGTCAGAAGCTTTCTTT	CASSVTTSEAFF
NA	NA	TRBV6-6	TRBJ1-1	TGTGCCAGCAGTTACTCTAGGGAGACTGAAGCTTTCTTT	CASSYSRETEAFF
medium-sized	TRBD1	TRBV6-1	TRBJ2-7	TGTGCCAGCAGTGTGGGACAGTCGAGCTCCTACGAGCAGTACTTC	CASSVGQSSSYEQYF
NA	TRBD1	TRBV18	TRBJ2-7	TGTGCCAGCTCGCCTCTTACCGGGACAGGGTACGAGCAGTACTTC	CASSPLTGTGYEQYF
NA	NA	TRBV28	TRBJ1-6	TGTGCCAGCAGTTTAGCAGGTCCTGAAACACCCCTCCACTTT	CASSLAGPETPLHF
NA	NA	TRBV2	TRBJ2-1	TGTGCCAGCGGTTTGGACATTTACAATGAGCAGTTCTTC	CASGLDIYNEQFF
NA	TRBD1	TRBV27	TRBJ1-5	TGTGCCAGCAGTTTACGAACAGGGGCCGACCAGCCCCAGCATTTT	CASSLRTGADQPQHF
NA	TRBD1	TRBV5-1	TRBJ2-3	TGCGCCAGCAGCTGGACAGGCCGGAAGGATACGCAGTATTTT	CASSWTGRKDTQYF
NA	NA	TRBV21-1	TRBJ2-5	TGTGCCAGCAGCACCCTAGGACAGGGGAAAGAGACCCAGTACTTC	CASSTLGQGKETQYF
NA	NA	TRBV7-9	TRBJ1-5	TGTGCCAGCAGCATCGGGACGGCTCGTCAGCCCCAGCATTTT	CASSIGTARQPQHF
NA	NA	TRBV21-1	TRBJ1-5	TGTGCCAGCAGCAAAGAAGAGGGAAGACCGCCCAAGGCCCAGCATTTT	CASSKEEGRPPKAQHF
NA	NA	TRBV5-1	TRBJ2-5	TGCGCCAGCAGCTTGGACCCGACGGCGACCCAGTACTTC	CASSLDPTATQYF
NA	NA	TRBV6-6	TRBJ1-1	TGTGCCAGCAGTTACGGCACCTTGAACACTGAAGCTTTCTTT	CASSYGTLNTEAFF
NA	NA	TRBV7-3	TRBJ2-2	TGTGCCAGCAGCCCCGGGACTCTTTACACCGGGGAGCTGTTTTTT	CASSPGTLYTGELFF
few	TRBD2	TRBV2	TRBJ2-1	TGTGCCAGCAGTGGAACTACTTCCGGGGGGGCGTGGTTCTTC	CASSGTTSGGAWFF
NA	TRBD1	TRBV2	TRBJ2-7	TGTGCCAGCAGTGAACAGGGGGCGATTAATTACGAGCAGTACTTC	CASSEQGAINYEQYF
NA	NA	TRBV12-5	TRBJ2-7	TGTGCTAGTGGTTTGACCCCTTCCACAGGGATCGGACTATCCGGCTACGAGCAGTACTTC	CASGLTPSTGIGLSGYEQYF
NA	TRBD1	TRBV7-9	TRBJ1-1	TGTGCCAGCAGCGGGGGACAGACGATTAACACTGAAGCTTTCTTT	CASSGGQTINTEAFF
once	NA	TRBV29-1	TRBJ2-5	TGCAGCGTCCGGACACCCGGGGAGACCCAGTACTTC	CSVRTPGETQYF
NA	NA	TRBV14	TRBJ2-5	TGTGCCAGCAGCCAAGCGGGTCTCGTGGGGGAGACCCAGTACTTC	CASSQAGLVGETQYF
few	NA	TRBV19	TRBJ2-6	TGTGCCAGTAGTAGGGGGAGCTCTGGGGCCAACGTCCTGACTTTC	CASSRGSSGANVLTF
NA	TRBD1	TRBV29-1	TRBJ2-1	TGCAGCGTTTCGGGACAGGTACTCAATGAGCAGTTCTTC	CSVSGQVLNEQFF
NA	TRBD2	TRBV6-7	TRBJ2-6	TGTGCCAGCAGTTACTCGGGGAGGGCTTCTGGGGCCAACGTCCTGACTTTC	CASSYSGRASGANVLTF
once	NA	TRBV5-1	TRBJ1-2	TGCGCCAGCAGCCAAGATCCCGAGGGGACCTATGGCTACACCTTC	CASSQDPEGTYGYTF
NA	NA	TRBV28	TRBJ2-5	TGTGCCAGCAGTTTTGATTTGGGGAAGACCCAGTACTTC	CASSFDLGKTQYF
NA	NA	TRBV18	TRBJ1-5	TGTGCCAGCTCACCATCGAATAGCAATCAGCCCCAGCATTTT	CASSPSNSNQPQHF
NA	NA	TRBV27	TRBJ1-1	TGTGCCAGCAGTTTCACAGGCATGAACACTGAAGCTTTCTTT	CASSFTGMNTEAFF
NA	NA	TRBV28	TRBJ1-5	TGTGCCAGCAGTTTGGGGACAACCCGCAATCAGCCCCAGCATTTT	CASSLGTTRNQPQHF
NA	NA	TRBV5-1	TRBJ2-1	TGCGCCAGCAGCTTGACAGCCAGCTCCTACAATGAGCAGTTCTTC	CASSLTASSYNEQFF
NA	NA	TRBV2	TRBJ1-1	TGTGCCAGCCTTAAGGACAGTATGAACACTGAAGCTTTCTTT	CASLKDSMNTEAFF
NA	NA	TRBV6-5	TRBJ1-6	TGTGCCAGCAGGTGGGGTCCTAATTCACCCCTCCACTTT	CASRWGPNSPLHF
NA	NA	TRBV28	TRBJ2-4	TGTGCCAGCACTCAGGGGGGCCTAGCCAAAAACATTCAGTACTTC	CASTQGGLAKNIQYF
NA	NA	TRBV6-1	TRBJ1-5	TGTGCCAGCAGTGAATTGACGGGACTCGGCCAGCCCCAGCATTTT	CASSELTGLGQPQHF
NA	TRBD2	TRBV5-6	TRBJ2-1	TGTGCCAGCAGCTTGGGACTAGCCAATGAGCAGTTCTTC	CASSLGLANEQFF
NA	NA	TRBV7-9	TRBJ1-4	TGTGCCAGCAGCCCAGTCGGTAATGAAAAACTGTTTTTT	CASSPVGNEKLFF
NA	NA	TRBV7-2	TRBJ2-7	TGTGCCAGCAGCTCTGAACAGGGTTATGGCGAGCAGTACTTC	CASSSEQGYGEQYF
NA	NA	TRBV6-5	TRBJ2-1	TGTGCCAGCAGTCCCCAAAGCTCCTACAATGAGCAGTTCTTC	CASSPQSSYNEQFF
NA	TRBD2	TRBV6-5	TRBJ2-3	TGTGCCAGCAGTTACTCTTCGAGCGGGGGTTCAGATACGCAGTATTTT	CASSYSSSGGSDTQYF
NA	NA	TRBV7-2	TRBJ1-5	TGTGCCAGCAGCTTGGGGGTAGCTGTCGGCAATCAGCCCCAGCATTTT	CASSLGVAVGNQPQHF
once	NA	TRBV27	TRBJ2-1	TGTGCCAGCAGTTCAGCACCGGACCCTCGCAGTGAGCAGTTCTTC	CASSSAPDPRSEQFF
NA	NA	TRBV7-2	TRBJ2-1	TGTGCCAGCAGCTTGGGAGTACCGAGCTCCTACAATGAGCAGTTCTTC	CASSLGVPSSYNEQFF
NA	TRBD2	TRBV9	TRBJ2-7	TGTGCCAGCAGCCGACCCGGGACTAGCGGGGACATATACGAGCAGTACTTC	CASSRPGTSGDIYEQYF
NA	TRBD1	TRBV7-9	TRBJ1-2	TGTGCCAGCAGCCCCTGGACAGGGGACAACTATGGCTACACCTTC	CASSPWTGDNYGYTF
NA	TRBD1	TRBV6-1	TRBJ2-5	TGTGCCAGCAGCAGACAGGGGAAGAAGGAGACCCAGTACTTC	CASSRQGKKETQYF
NA	NA	TRBV7-9	TRBJ2-5	TGTGCCAGCAGCCCTGGAGCGCTAGGGGGGCGAGAGACCCAGTACTTC	CASSPGALGGRETQYF
NA	NA	TRBV19	TRBJ2-5	TGTGCCAGTTCCCCCGGGCAAGAGACCCAGTACTTC	CASSPGQETQYF
NA	NA	TRBV2	TRBJ2-1	TGTGCCAGCAGTGATAGGCAGGCCGAGGATGAGCAGTTCTTC	CASSDRQAEDEQFF
NA	NA	TRBV5-8	TRBJ1-4	TGCGCCAGCAGCCAATCGGTAGGGGACTCAACTAATGAAAAACCGTTTTTT	CASSQSVGDSTNEKPFF
NA	NA	TRBV28	TRBJ2-1	TGTGCCAGCCGACTTGACGGACCGGGGAATGAGCAGTTCTTC	CASRLDGPGNEQFF
NA	NA	TRBV9	TRBJ2-1	TGTGCCAGCAGCGTAGGGAGTGGAAGCAATGAGCAGTTCTTC	CASSVGSGSNEQFF
NA	NA	TRBV5-1	TRBJ1-4	TGCGCCAGCAGCTTGGGAAGTGTAGCTACGAATGAAAAACTGTTTTTT	CASSLGSVATNEKLFF